The next 14 T cell receptor beta chains were all read from a single sample in a study of T cells after yellow fever vaccination. TCRdb independently ran MiXCR on the 5' RACE reads; one entry per CDR3 protein. The table shows roughly 32,000 distinct CDR3 sequences, with more than 9% occurring only once. The sample was PBMCs, either bulk or a sorted T-cell subset (CD4+, CD8+, memory, or dextramer-sorted; not recorded which), taken less than 16 days after the first yellow fever vaccination. The receptor set was obtained from a man aged 18 to 29 who received the YFV17D yellow fever vaccine.

By its share, this clonotype is medium-sized. The chain is built from TRBV9 and TRBJ2-1; D unresolved. Germline assignment: CDR1 SGDLS and CDR2 YYNGEE. V lost 5 bases, J lost 6 bases, and 15 bases lay in between. The CDR3 covers 14 residues. The CDR3 nucleotides read TGTGCCAGCAGGGCGCGGACGATGACCAATGAGCAGTTCTTC. This sequence encodes CASRARTMTNEQFF.

This clonotype was detected ten times or more. The gene calls are TRBV6-1 and TRBJ1-1, with D perhaps TRBD1 (6 bases). The CDR3 is 15 amino acids. Germline CDR1 is MNHNS and CDR2 is SASEGT. V was cut by 5 bases and J by 4 bases, with 17 bases left in between. DNA of the CDR3: TGTGCCAGCAGTAGCCGGTCGACAGGCGGCACTGAAGCTTTCTTT. Its translation: CASSSRSTGGTEAFF.

This clonotype occurred many times. The chain uses TRBV4-1 and TRBJ1-2; unclear D gene. Per germline, CDR1 MGHRA and CDR2 YSYEKL. The CDR3 is 13 amino acids. V dropped 2 bases and J dropped 2 bases, with 6 bases sitting between them. The chain's CDR3 is CASSQSENYGYTF. Written as DNA, the CDR3 is TGCGCCAGCAGCCAATCGGAAAACTATGGCTACACCTTC.

This clonotype was seen many times. The chain combines TRBV7-2 with TRBJ2-1; D uncertain. Trimming removed 1 base from V and 7 bases from J, with 8 bases in between. The CDR3 has 13 residues. Germline CDR1 is SGHTA and CDR2 is FQGNSA. CDR3 protein: CASSLEGRNEQFF. DNA for the CDR3: TGTGCCAGCAGCTTAGAGGGCCGGAATGAGCAGTTCTTC.

This clonotype came up many times. The CDR3 protein is CASSMDSYEQYF. The CDR3 DNA follows: TGTGCCAGCAGTATGGATTCCTACGAGCAGTACTTC. The rearrangement links TRBV25-1 to TRBJ2-7; no reliable D call. The CDR3 consists of 12 residues. Germline CDR1 is MGHDK and CDR2 is SYGVNS. V lost 5 bases and J 1 base, leaving 6 bases between the germline ends.

To note about this clonotype: A single base separates this from a much larger clone, so it may be a read error. This chain links TRBV7-9 with TRBJ2-2, with 7 bases lining up with TRBD1. The CDR3 extends over 17 amino acids. Germline-derived CDR1 and CDR2 are SEHNR and FQNEAQ (reference sequence). CDR3 in amino acids: CAISLVPGTASTGELFF. The DNA for the CDR3 is TGTGCCATCAGCTTAGTTCCAGGGACAGCTTCCACCGGGGAGCTGTTTTTT.

This clonotype was detected many times. This sequence joins TRBV6-5 and TRBJ1-5; 8 nucleotides agree with TRBD1. Germline trimming cut 2 bases from V and 7 bases from J; bases unmatched to any gene: 7. This CDR3 has 15 residues. Germline assignment: CDR1 MNHEY and CDR2 SVGAGI. The CDR3 coding sequence is TGTGCCAGCAGTTACAGGGGGACAGGTGGGCAGCCCCAGCATTTT. Amino acid sequence: CASSYRGTGGQPQHF.

This clonotype came up many times. V is TRBV7-2 and J is TRBJ1-5, with D unclear. CDR1 is SGHTA, CDR2 FQGNSA, per germline. V was shortened by 2 bases and J by 3 bases, with 11 bases between the two germline ends. The CDR3 contains 15 residues. Written as DNA, the CDR3 is TGTGCCAGCAGCTTACGGGCAGCCTACAATCAGCCCCAGCATTTT. Amino acid sequence: CASSLRAAYNQPQHF.

Ten or more counts support this clonotype. This chain connects TRBV12-3 or TRBV12-4 to TRBJ2-3; D gene ambiguous. The ends were cut back, 5 bases at V and 0 bases at J, with 3 bases in the middle. The CDR3 runs to 12 residues. The CDR3 nucleotides are TGTGCCAGCAGTCCCAGCACAGATACGCAGTATTTT. It translates to CASSPSTDTQYF.

This clonotype was counted ten times or more. The chain couples TRBV29-1 to TRBJ1-1, with TRBD1 matching 8 bases. The CDR3 is 15 residues long. V lost 3 bases and J lost 0; bases outside the gene matches: 6. Germline values: CDR1 SQVTM, CDR2 ANQGSEA. The CDR3 DNA reads TGCAGCGTTGAGAGGGACAGGTTAATGAACACTGAAGCTTTCTTT. The encoded protein is CSVERDRLMNTEAFF. The full variable domain, completed using reference TRBV29-1 and TRBJ1-1, is SAVISQKPSRDICQRGTSLTIQCQVDSQVTMMFWYRQQPGQSLTLIATANQGSEATYESGFVIDKFPISRPNLTFSTLTVSNMSPEDSSIYLCSVERDRLMNTEAFFGQGTRLTVV.

This clonotype came up a few times. This sequence joins TRBV28 and TRBJ2-5; 10 nucleotides match TRBD2. Germline-derived CDR1 and CDR2 are MDHEN and SYDVKM. The CDR3 has 16 amino acids. J was trimmed by 2 bases and V by 7 bases; bases with no gene match: 10. The CDR3 region is CASTLWVAGGQETQYF. The CDR3 region has the DNA TGTGCCAGCACCCTATGGGTAGCGGGGGGTCAAGAGACCCAGTACTTC.

This clonotype was found many times. The chain couples TRBV24-1 to TRBJ1-2; tentatively, D is TRBD1 (6 bases). This CDR3 has 14 residues. Trimming left V 3 bases short and J 6 bases short, with 13 bases between. Germline V lookup: CDR1 KGHDR, CDR2 SFDVKD. CDR3 in amino acids: CATSDPQGGHGYTF. For the CDR3, the DNA is TGTGCCACCAGTGATCCACAGGGTGGCCATGGCTACACCTTC.

In its sample, this clonotype was seen many times. The DNA of the CDR3 is TGTGCCACCCGACAGGGAGACGAGCAGTACGTC. It encodes CATRQGDEQYV. This rearrangement joins TRBV6-2 or TRBV6-3 to TRBJ2-7, with 7 positions matching TRBD1. V lost 10 bases to trimming and J lost 5 bases; unmatched junction nucleotides: 5. Per germline, CDR1 MNHEY and CDR2 SVGEGT. The CDR3 sequence is 11 residues long.

There are many counts of this clonotype. The V call is TRBV7-2, the J call TRBJ2-2; tentatively, D is TRBD1 (6 bases). This CDR3 region has 17 residues. Trimming pared 7 bases from V and 6 bases from J, leaving 24 bases between. Germline V gene sequence: CDR1 SGHTA, CDR2 FQGNSA. Here the CDR3 reads CASKHSASGAGSGELFF. DNA of the CDR3: TGTGCCAGCAAACATTCGGCGTCAGGGGCCGGGTCCGGGGAGCTGTTTTTT.